This T cell receptor (beta chain) was identified during a study of PD-1 blockade in classical Hodgkin lymphoma (dated by TCRdb to about 2020). General notes on the study: Nivolumab dosing was 3 mg/kg intravenously every 2 weeks, continuing until either disease progression or unacceptable toxicity. To define a peripheral blood immune signature of response to PD-1 blockade in classical Hodgkin lymphoma, the study combined TCR beta sequencing with CyTOF. Summary of the overall study and its limitations: Trial patients with a complete response had baseline diversity similar to that of newly diagnosed patients, while partial responders and progressors had significantly lower diversity. Newly diagnosed patients were reported to have lower baseline TCR diversity than healthy donors, and relapsed/refractory patients were reported to have lower baseline TCR diversity still. Patients starting nivolumab less than 1 year after ASCT had lower diversity and were excluded from later analyses to avoid confounding by immune reconstitution. By C4D1, a significant rise was seen in CD4+ TCR diversity but not in CD8+ TCR diversity (p=0.0027 vs p=0.16), and the rise was most apparent among complete responders (p=0.02). The study was restricted to a single clinical trial cohort, and the causes of repertoire differences, possibly disease activity or prior therapy, were left undefined.

Genomic DNA was isolated using the Qiagen DNeasy kit from unsorted PBMCs as well as from negatively selected CD4+ and CD8+ fractions. TCR beta CDR3 regions were amplified by immunoSEQ multiplex PCR using primers annealing to V and J segments. A synthetic immune receptor repertoire was used to minimize amplification bias, and any remaining bias was removed computationally after sequencing. Concerning the study's data processing: Custom Python scripts were used to quantify repertoire diversity as the Shannon entropy index. The unsorted, CD4+ and CD8+ repertoires were each analyzed separately, with the exception of combined analyses, where CD4+ and CD8+ sequences were merged in silico. Clonal expansion was defined as at least a 2-fold frequency increase after treatment relative to C1D1, with a pseudocount of 0.5 for undetected baseline clones. Clones with 0 or 1 copy at C1D1 were defined as singleton clones, while clones with 2 or more copies were defined as non-singleton clones. By matching protein sequences in sorted samples from the same patient, clones expanded in unsorted samples were annotated as CD4+, CD8+ or unknown. Diversity changes from C1D1 to C4D1 were tested in paired samples using Wilcoxon tests. Entries here come from immuneACCESS through TCRdb and include only in-frame sequences with V and J called. Some clones fail to appear in such tables; in the studies checked, an unresolved V gene covers under half of the shortfall, and the cause of the remainder is unknown. V, J and clone size were drawn from that table, and D and trimming were deduced from the DNA. The sample table shows around 7,400 clones, and 65% to 85% are seen once. 25% to 30% of the sample goes to the ten largest clones.

This clone occurred a few times. Which antigen it targets is not known. No base-level quality is on record; no much larger clone is a single base apart. CDR1 and CDR2, per the germline V gene, are SQVTM and ANQGSEA. Including cysteine and phenylalanine, the CDR3 has 11 amino acids. CDR3 DNA only is kept here, 33 bases in frame from base 1. The junction shows trimming of 7 bases on V and 1 base on J, plus 7 bases between the germline ends. Per the publication, the time point label means: cycle 4 day 1 (C4D1), after six to seven weeks of nivolumab. Relapse after autologous stem cell transplantation had occurred in all trial patients, and cohorts A, B and C were distinguished by prior brentuximab vedotin exposure. A total of approximately 51 patients with relapsed/refractory classical Hodgkin lymphoma made up the trial cohort, and each patient's best overall response was complete response, partial response or progressive disease. Single-agent nivolumab was administered to trial patients in the multi-cohort phase II CheckMate 205 trial. An independent review committee assessed best overall response using the 2007 International Working Group response criteria. Trial PBMCs were obtained immediately prior to nivolumab initiation (C1D1) and on therapy at cycle 2 day 1 and cycle 4 day 1. After peripheral blood was drawn into 8 mL Vacutainer Cell Preparation Tubes, PBMCs were isolated by centrifugation and then cryopreserved.

Recombination linked TRBV29-1 to TRBJ1-1, and TRBD1 may be the D gene, going by 6 matching bases. The clonotype originates from a human donor with classical Hodgkin lymphoma. The specimen comprised peripheral blood mononuclear cells (PBMCs), sampled before the fourth cycle of nivolumab. The nucleotides read TGCAGCGGGACAGAGAACACTGAAGCTTTCTTT. It specifies CSGTENTEAFF.